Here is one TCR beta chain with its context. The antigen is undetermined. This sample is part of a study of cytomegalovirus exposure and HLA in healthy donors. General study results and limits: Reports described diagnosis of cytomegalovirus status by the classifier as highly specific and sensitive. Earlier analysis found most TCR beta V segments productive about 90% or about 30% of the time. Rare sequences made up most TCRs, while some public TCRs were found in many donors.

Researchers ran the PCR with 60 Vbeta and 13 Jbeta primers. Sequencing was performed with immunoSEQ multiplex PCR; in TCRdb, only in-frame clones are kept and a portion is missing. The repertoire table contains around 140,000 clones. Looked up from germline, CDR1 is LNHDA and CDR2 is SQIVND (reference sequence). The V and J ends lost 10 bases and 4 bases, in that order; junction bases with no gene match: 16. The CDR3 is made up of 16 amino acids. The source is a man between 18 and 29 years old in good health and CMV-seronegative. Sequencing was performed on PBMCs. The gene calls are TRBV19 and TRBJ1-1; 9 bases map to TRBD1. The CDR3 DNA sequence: TGTGCCACCTCCTTCATGATGACAGGGGGTGGCACTGAAGCTTTCTTT. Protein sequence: CATSFMMTGGGTEAFF.